This TCR beta chain was profiled in a study of early stage breast cancer tumors. Turning to the study itself: The ER+/PR+/HER2- tumors included 7 to 9 ductal and a few lobular carcinomas. The study, taken as a whole, reports: Tumors had roughly 2.3-fold higher T cell density and higher clonality than adjacent normal breast tissue.

Repertoires were generated with immunoSEQ multiplex PCR, while TCRdb's copy carries only in-frame clones and drops some. The sample consists of 44,000 or so clones, around 83% of them appearing once. The CDR3 covers 15 residues. From germline, CDR1 is SGHRS and CDR2 YFSETQ. V dropped 3 bases and J dropped 4 bases, with 15 bases sitting between them. Note on this clone: Its cognate antigen is unknown.

The specimen was blood. This TCR was sampled from a person in their fifties with breast cancer. This rearrangement joins TRBV5-1 to TRBJ2-3; maybe TRBD2 (5 bases). The CDR3 bases are TGCGCCAGCAGCTGGAGAGGTGAGAGGGCAGATACGCAGTATTTT. As protein: CASSWRGERADTQYF.